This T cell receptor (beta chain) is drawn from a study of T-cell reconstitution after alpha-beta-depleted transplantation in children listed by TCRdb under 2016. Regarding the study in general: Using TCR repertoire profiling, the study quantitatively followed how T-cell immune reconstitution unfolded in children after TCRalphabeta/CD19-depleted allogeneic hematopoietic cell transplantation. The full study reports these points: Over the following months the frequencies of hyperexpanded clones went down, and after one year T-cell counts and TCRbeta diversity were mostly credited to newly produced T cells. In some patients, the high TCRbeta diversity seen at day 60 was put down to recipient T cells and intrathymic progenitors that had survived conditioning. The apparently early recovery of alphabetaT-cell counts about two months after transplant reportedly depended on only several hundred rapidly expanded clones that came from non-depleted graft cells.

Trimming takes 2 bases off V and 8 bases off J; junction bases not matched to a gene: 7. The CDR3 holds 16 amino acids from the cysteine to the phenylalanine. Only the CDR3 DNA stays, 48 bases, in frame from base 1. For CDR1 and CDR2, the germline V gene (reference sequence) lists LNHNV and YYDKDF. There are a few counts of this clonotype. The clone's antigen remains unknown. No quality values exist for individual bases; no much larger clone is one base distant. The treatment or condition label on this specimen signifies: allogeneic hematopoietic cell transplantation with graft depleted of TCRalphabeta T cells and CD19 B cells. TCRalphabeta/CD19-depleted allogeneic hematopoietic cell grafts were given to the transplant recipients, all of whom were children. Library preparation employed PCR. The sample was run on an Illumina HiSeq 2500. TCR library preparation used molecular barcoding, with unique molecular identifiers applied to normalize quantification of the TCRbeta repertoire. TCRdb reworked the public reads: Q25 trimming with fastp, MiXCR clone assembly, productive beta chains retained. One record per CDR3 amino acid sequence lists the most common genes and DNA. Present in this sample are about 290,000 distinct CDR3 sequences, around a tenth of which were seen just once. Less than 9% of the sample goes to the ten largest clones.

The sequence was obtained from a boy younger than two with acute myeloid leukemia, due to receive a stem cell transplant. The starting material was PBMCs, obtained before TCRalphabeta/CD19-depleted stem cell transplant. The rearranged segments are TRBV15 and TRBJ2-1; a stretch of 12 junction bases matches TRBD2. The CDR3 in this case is CATSRQLAGGGYEQFF. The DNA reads TGTGCCACCAGCAGACAACTAGCGGGAGGAGGCTATGAGCAGTTCTTC.